This T cell receptor (beta chain) was sequenced for a study of cytomegalovirus exposure and HLA in healthy donors (dated by TCRdb to about 2017). General notes on the study: In an earlier analysis of 450 to 750 of the donors, 250 to 350 Gb of sequence data and roughly 100 million unique TCR beta sequences from roughly 190 million T cells were reported. Roughly 290 gigabases of sequencing data and roughly 81 million unique TCR sequences made up an early release that covered 500 to 650 HLA-typed donors. The genetic ancestry cluster associated with self-reported Caucasian donors included 65% to 90% of the 398 genotyped donors. The study aimed to test whether cataloging public T cell receptors could reveal signatures of past pathogen exposure. Using immunosequencing, the study profiled T cell repertoires from some 670 subjects and related those repertoires to cytomegalovirus serostatus. Besides the first cohort of 666 subjects, a separate validation cohort made up of roughly 130 different subjects was used. The study combined high-throughput TCR immunosequencing, statistical association of individual TCRs with disease status, and machine learning to predict cytomegalovirus infection status. In a later analysis, previously published TCR beta repertoires from roughly 710 donors were re-analyzed and high-resolution HLA genotyping was added so that TCR occurrence patterns could be studied. The later analysis used no new phenotypic data to find candidate immune exposures, relying instead on TCR beta sequences and their occurrence across donors. To decide whether each TCR beta V gene segment behaved as functional or pseudogenic, an earlier analysis of over 500 of the donors relied on high-throughput TCR beta sequencing. Donor age, sex, ethnicity and CMV serostatus were compiled alongside the repertoire data. A later genetic analysis took genome-wide SNP genotypes for about 55% of the 666 donors and used that subset as a discovery cohort. Every discovery cohort repertoire had been produced on one sequencing platform. Both class I and class II loci were covered by HLA typing, at four-digit resolution. Typing coverage varied by locus: about 620-640 donors for A, B, C, DRB1 and DQB1; 500 to 550 for DQA1; around 570 for DPA1; 400 to 480 for DPB1. Roughly five DR-DQ haplotypes were handled as single units for association and clustering, since linkage in the cohort was strong. Among about 400 genotyped donors of the cohort, an average of around 250,000 unique TCR beta nucleotide sequences was sequenced per donor, of which about 19% were non-productive. Overall results and qualifications from the work: Because some donors lacked HLA typing at each locus, the association tests relied only on the typed subset. A later analysis associated 17,000 or so TCR beta sequences with specific HLA alleles at a false discovery rate of 0.05. The cohort was sequenced for TCR beta chains only, and without alpha or paired-chain data the features that could be detected were limited. A later analysis found that most CMV-associated TCR beta chains appeared HLA-restricted, with HLA associations seemingly driven largely by CMV exposure. In vitro tests confirmed that a few of the cytomegalovirus-associated TCR beta chains recognize cytomegalovirus antigens. Compared with equally common non-associated chains, HLA-associated TCR beta chains in a later analysis were more clonally expanded and had lower generation probabilities. Linkage disequilibrium might explain the correlated functional status among segregating V segments, but an unknown experimental factor could not be ruled out. The authors suggested that the approach could potentially be extended to other disease states and immunological phenotypes. Because counts were too low, roughly 18 rarely observed V segments, including chromosome 9 orphons, were left out of the earlier analysis of a few hundred of the donors. A further reported finding was that TCR beta sequences accurately predicted the HLA-A and HLA-B alleles for most subjects in the first cohort. In an earlier analysis of around 600 of the donors, most TCR beta V segments appeared in productive rearrangements about 87% or about 30% of the time, broadly matching IMGT annotations. According to a later analysis, parvovirus B19, influenza, CMV and Epstein-Barr virus appeared linked to several top co-occurrence clusters. Most TCR sequences were observed very rarely across donors, whereas some public TCRs were present in many individuals. The study listed around 160 TCR beta chains as associated with cytomegalovirus. Cytomegalovirus status was reported to be diagnosed by the classifier with high specificity and sensitivity in both the original and validation cohorts. Roughly uniform sequencing depth across donors was assumed in presence/absence analyses, although this assumption may not hold. An association between a missense DCLRE1C variant and V-gene and J-gene trimming of TCR beta chains was found in a later genetic analysis and replicated in an independent cohort. The only immune exposure information available for the cohort was CMV serostatus. In a later analysis, the rate of TCR association differed among HLA loci, with DRB1 alleles having the most associated TCRs and HLA-C alleles having the fewest. A cluster of highly shared sequence variants was judged likely to be a technical artifact of the sequencing pipeline. In a later genetic analysis, fewer N-insertions in productive TCRs were reported among donors in an Asian-associated ancestry cluster than the approximately 710-donor mean. Assigning TCR associations to individual alleles was difficult when HLA alleles, especially DR and DQ, strongly co-occurred. Some IMGT-functional V segments, including TRBV6-2 and TRBV6-3, could not be told apart with the 87-base-pair reads, so those segments were excluded.

The method behind the library was the immunoSEQ multiplex PCR assay. The multiplex PCR relied on a mix of 60 forward primers for TCR Vbeta segments and 13 reverse primers for TCR Jbeta segments. The CDR3 region of rearranged TCR beta genes was amplified from genomic DNA with a multiplex PCR assay. Amplified TCR beta libraries were sequenced as 87-base-pair reads on the Illumina HiSeq System. The authors' pipeline ran thus. A later analysis tallied tens of millions of unique TCR beta chains across the approximately 670 repertoires, and some 10 million of those chains were shared by two or more donors. Raw reads were error-corrected and collapsed into unique sequences with a nearest-neighbor algorithm that merged closely related sequences to remove PCR and sequencing errors. V, D and J gene segments were assigned by aligning CDR3 sequences to IMGT reference sequences. For a sequence to be retained, a match of at least six nucleotides was required to both a V gene segment and a J gene segment. Rearrangements were classified as productive when the CDR3 lacked stop codons and remained in frame with V and J, and all other rearrangements were classified as non-productive. Following IMGT convention, CDR3 was defined as the stretch from the second conserved V-encoded cysteine to the conserved J-encoded phenylalanine. The earlier analysis of about 610 of the donors excluded sequences that lacked an unambiguous match to a single V gene segment. An earlier analysis of a few hundred of the donors classified V segments as functional when productive rearrangements were above 56.7% and as segregating when the standard deviation between donors was above 5%. A statistical classification framework was developed to diagnose cytomegalovirus status using the catalog of TCR beta chain sequences. A later analysis assigned V and J genes by comparing TCR nucleotide sequences with IMGT/GENE-DB human TR gene sequences. In a later analysis, CDR3 sequences and most-parsimonious VDJ recombination scenarios were assigned using the TCRdist pipeline. In a later analysis, every TCR beta chain was defined by the combination of its CDR3 amino acid sequence and its V-gene family, and reads without a unique V-gene family were dropped. A later analysis removed several hundred highly shared, low-generation-probability nucleotide sequences to deal with suspected cross-contamination and a sequencing artifact. In a later analysis, a clonal expansion index was calculated for each public chain from normalized within-repertoire ranks of inferred template counts. In a later analysis, generation probabilities were computed using a VDJ recombination model fitted to out-of-frame rearrangements, and the results were checked against IGoR. A later analysis scored TCR-TCR, TCR-HLA and TCR-CMV co-occurrence with hypergeometric tests, applying a repertoire-size bias correction to TCR pairs. A later analysis estimated false discovery rates by permuting HLA or CMV assignments 20 times. In a later analysis, co-occurring TCRs were grouped using DBSCAN, and TCRdist sequence similarity was added for clustering within HLA-allele-positive subsets. Co-occurrence clustering excluded repertoires with fewer than 30,000 or more than 120,000 public chains, plus five with anomalous nucleotide sharing. TCRdb holds this immuneACCESS table with in-frame rearrangements only. Some clones are missing; in checked studies, unresolved V genes explain under half, and the rest has no known cause. V and J calls and clone size are as listed in that table; D and trimming were resolved from the DNA. For this sample there are about 200,000 clones; about four fifths appear just once. The top ten hold approximately 1.7% of the sample.

With respect to this clone: Its target antigen remains unknown. No base qualities exist here, and no much larger clone lies one base off it.

The trim is 3 bases for V and 2 bases for J, with a gap of 14 bases between the germline ends. CDR1 and CDR2 are drawn from the germline V gene: MDHEN, SYDVKM. Taken from cysteine to phenylalanine, the CDR3 has 16 residues. Left in the record is the CDR3 DNA by itself, 48 bases read in frame from the first base. The cohort comprised some 730 healthy bone marrow donors. At the time of sampling, all cohort members were nominally healthy, though unrecorded immune exposures were likely present. The donor was CMV seropositive and was included in the group of some 290 seropositive cohort members. Every donor gave a peripheral blood sample, and the peripheral blood mononuclear cells from that sample were used for TCR beta sequencing. Genomic DNA was extracted from the blood cell samples with the Qiagen DNeasy Blood Extraction Kit.

Recombination connected TRBV28 to TRBJ2-1; the D gene is perhaps TRBD2, from 6 matching bases. The clonotype comes from a man aged 35-49 years in good health and CMV-seropositive. The sequenced sample was PBMCs. The DNA sequence reads TGTGCCAGCAGTTTCCCCCCGGGGAGGCCCTACAATGAGCAGTTCTTC. Its protein product is CASSFPPGRPYNEQFF.